The 15 T cell receptor beta chains below come from one sample, sequenced in a study of blood T cell repertoires in COVID-19. Assay: immunoSEQ multiplex PCR; the TCRdb copy retains only in-frame clones and omits some. The sample includes over 250,000 clones, approximately 86% seen only once; the top ten take around 13%. Sequences were obtained from peripheral blood. These receptor sequences come from a woman between 65 and 79 years old with COVID-19, enrolled during active disease.

The rearrangement joins TRBV19 to TRBJ1-2; 8 positions match TRBD1. The CDR3 covers 15 residues. Germline lookup yields CDR1 LNHDA and CDR2 SQIVND (reference sequence). Trimming removed 3 bases from V and 8 bases from J; junction bases left unmatched: 11. The CDR3 sequence: CASSILTGVGYGYTF. For the CDR3, the DNA is TGTGCCAGTAGTATCCTGACAGGGGTCGGGTACGGCTACACCTTC.

The rearrangement joins TRBV5-1 to TRBJ2-1; 10 nucleotides agree with TRBD2. The V gene end was trimmed by 0 bases and the J gene end by 7 bases; junction bases not matched to a gene: 7. The CDR3 loop spans 16 amino acids. Germline CDR1 reads SGHRS; CDR2 reads YFSETQ. CDR3 region: CASSLGAGGPVNEQFF. The CDR3 bases are TGCGCCAGCAGCTTGGGAGCGGGGGGGCCTGTAAATGAGCAGTTCTTC.

The chain has TRBV2 and TRBJ2-3, with 7 bases matching TRBD1. Germline loops: CDR1 SNHLY, CDR2 FYNNEI. The CDR3 has 14 amino acids. V trimming: 9 bases; J trimming: 1 base; junction bases outside the gene matches: 7. Written as DNA, the CDR3 is TGTGCCAGTGAGGACAGGAGACGCACAGATACGCAGTATTTT. It yields the protein CASEDRRRTDTQYF.

This CDR3 reads CASSYADRAEQYF. The DNA of the CDR3 is TGTGCCAGCAGTTACGCGGACAGGGCCGAGCAGTACTTC. The rearrangement joins TRBV6-2 or TRBV6-3 to TRBJ2-7, with TRBD1 identical over 8 bases. The CDR3 sequence is 13 residues long. V lost 2 bases to trimming and J lost 6 bases; unmatched junction nucleotides: 3. The V gene's germline CDR1 is MNHEY and CDR2 SVGEGT.

Regarding this clone: This specimen includes other DNA sequences encoding the same CDR3. The rearrangement links TRBV18 to TRBJ1-5; 9 bases fit TRBD1. V dropped 2 bases and J dropped 4; count of bases not matched to a gene: 3. The CDR3 runs to 15 residues. Germline assignment: CDR1 KGHSH and CDR2 LQKENI. The CDR3 coding sequence is TGTGCCAGCTCACCAGACAGGGGGGGAAATCAGCCCCAGCATTTT. This gives the protein CASSPDRGGNQPQHF.

The V and J genes are TRBV24-1 and TRBJ1-5; D is uncertain. Germline V gives CDR1 KGHDR, CDR2 SFDVKD. Trimming stripped 9 bases from V and 0 bases from J, with 11 bases between. This CDR3 is 14 amino acids long. CDR3 region: CATAAHNSNQPQHF. CDR3 bases: TGTGCCACCGCGGCACACAATAGCAATCAGCCCCAGCATTTT.

The chain couples TRBV5-1 to TRBJ1-1; a weak D match, TRBD1 (6 bases). The CDR3 length is 13 residues. Germline CDR1 SGHRS, CDR2 YFSETQ. V dropped 5 bases and J dropped 1 base, with 9 bases sitting between them. CDR3 residues: CASSSGQNTEAFF. The CDR3 nucleotides read TGCGCCAGCAGTTCGGGACAGAACACTGAAGCTTTCTTT.

The chain links TRBV5-1 to TRBJ1-1; TRBD1 matches 7 bases. Germline lookup yields CDR1 SGHRS and CDR2 YFSETQ. CDR3 length equals 12 residues. V lost 8 bases and J lost 7; bases outside the gene matches: 8. CDR3 in DNA: TGCGCCAGTACCGGGACAGCCTTTGAAGCTTTCTTT. This sequence encodes CASTGTAFEAFF.

This clone was seen only a few times. Distinct nucleotide sequences in the sample also encode this CDR3. V is TRBV28 and J is TRBJ2-7; no reliable D call. V gave up 6 bases and J gave up 3 bases, with 6 bases separating them. Germline CDR1 MDHEN, CDR2 SYDVKM. The CDR3 has 11 amino acids. The CDR3 reads CASSFSYEQYF. CDR3 coding DNA: TGTGCCAGCAGCTTTAGCTACGAGCAGTACTTC. Full variable domain (remainder filled in from reference TRBV28 and TRBJ2-7): DVKVTQSSRYLVKRTGEKVFLECVQDMDHENMFWYRQDPGLGLRLIYFSYDVKMKEKGDIPEGYSVSREKKERFSLILESASTNQTSMYLCASSFSYEQYFGPGTRLTVT.

The rearrangement uses TRBV7-8 and TRBJ1-4; D is perhaps TRBD1 (5 bases). This CDR3 is built from 17 residues. Trimming removed 1 base from V and 4 bases from J, with 16 bases in between. Germline CDR1 is SGHVS and CDR2 is FQNEAQ. CDR3 residues: CASSLEFGFRDNEKLFF. DNA of the CDR3: TGTGCCAGCAGCTTAGAGTTCGGTTTCAGGGATAATGAAAAACTGTTTTTT.

This clone was seen just once. The gene calls are TRBV4-2 and TRBJ2-2; TRBD1 agrees at 12 bases. With V trimmed by 1 base and J by 8 bases, 8 bases remained unmatched. The CDR3 has 17 amino acids. Germline loops: CDR1 LGHNA, CDR2 YNFKEQ. CDR3 protein: CASSQAGGQGASGELFF. The CDR3 DNA is TGTGCCAGCAGCCAAGCTGGGGGACAGGGGGCTTCTGGGGAGCTGTTTTTT.

The chain links TRBV6-1 to TRBJ1-1, with D unresolved. The V end lost 5 bases, the J end lost 4 bases, and 14 bases lay between the germline ends. The CDR3 has 14 residues. Looked up from germline, CDR1 is MNHNS and CDR2 is SASEGT. CDR3 loop: CASSPPRGSTEAFF. CDR3 coding DNA: TGTGCCAGCAGTCCCCCGCGGGGTAGCACTGAAGCTTTCTTT.

The gene calls are TRBV24-1 and TRBJ2-1; 9 nucleotides align to TRBD2. This CDR3 is 16 amino acids long. J was trimmed by 3 bases and V by 2 bases; bases with no gene match: 4. Germline CDR1 and CDR2: KGHDR and SFDVKD. DNA for the CDR3: TGTGCCACCAGTGATTCCGGCGGGGGGGACTACAATGAGCAGTTCTTC. This gives the protein CATSDSGGGDYNEQFF.

This chain uses TRBV9 with TRBJ2-7; 7 bases are a match to TRBD1. Germline CDR1 SGDLS, CDR2 YYNGEE. The CDR3 covers 14 residues. V gave up 4 bases and J gave up 0 bases; unmatched junction bases: 4. The DNA for the CDR3 is TGTGCCAGCAGCCGTACAGGGGACTCCTACGAGCAGTACTTC. It encodes CASSRTGDSYEQYF.

The chain employs TRBV19 and TRBJ1-3; 9 bases line up with TRBD1. The CDR3 consists of 13 residues. V shed 5 bases and J 4 bases; nucleotides not matched to a gene: 0. Germline V CDR1 and CDR2: LNHDA, SQIVND (reference sequence). The CDR3 spells CASSGTGGNTIYF. For the CDR3, the DNA is TGTGCCAGTAGTGGGACAGGGGGAAACACCATATATTTT.